Listed here are 25 T cell receptor beta chains from one sample, sequenced in a study of T cell changes during pregnancy in multiple sclerosis. Clones were sequenced by immunoSEQ multiplex PCR, and TCRdb holds only the in-frame ones, with some missing. The data show about 47,000 clones, 75% to 90% seen once. The specimen comprised CD8+ T cells from peripheral blood mononuclear cells, sampled in the second trimester of pregnancy. The receptors come from a female donor with multiple sclerosis, enrolled in a pregnancy study.

The chain combines TRBV30 with TRBJ1-2; TRBD1 aligns across 8 bases. V lost 2 bases, J lost 6 bases, and 11 bases stayed unmatched. Germline CDR1 GTSNPN, CDR2 SVGIG (reference sequence). This CDR3 comprises 15 residues. CDR3 amino acids: CAWSTSAGGINGYTF. The CDR3 DNA reads TGTGCCTGGAGTACCTCGGCAGGGGGCATCAATGGCTACACCTTC.

The rearrangement uses TRBV18 and TRBJ2-7; D is unresolved. Germline values: CDR1 KGHSH, CDR2 LQKENI. V was trimmed by 6 bases and J by 5 bases, leaving 20 bases between them. This CDR3 contains 15 residues. CDR3 in DNA: TGTGCCAGCTCTCCTACCACGTACGGGTTCGACGAGCAGTACTTC. It translates to CASSPTTYGFDEQYF.

The V and J genes are TRBV5-8 and TRBJ1-5; D perhaps matches TRBD1 (6 bases). V lost 0 bases, J lost 2 bases, and 9 bases lay in between. The CDR3 consists of 15 residues. Germline CDR1 reads SGHTS; CDR2 reads YDEGEE. The CDR3 DNA reads as TGTGCCAGCAGCTTGGGAGGGGGTCGCAATCAGCCCCAGCATTTT. Amino acid sequence: CASSLGGGRNQPQHF.

V is TRBV27 and J is TRBJ1-5, with TRBD1 matching over 7 bases. Germline V CDR1 and CDR2: MNHEY, SMNVEV (reference sequence). CDR3 length equals 13 residues. Trimming took 2 bases from V and 9 from J; bases not matched to a gene: 4. The CDR3 coding sequence is TGTGCCAGCAGTTTAAGACAGGGTGCGCCCCAGCATTTT. This sequence encodes CASSLRQGAPQHF.

Here the CDR3 reads CASQHREETQYF. CDR3 DNA sequence: TGTGCCAGCCAACACAGGGAAGAGACCCAGTACTTC. The chain is built from TRBV7-9 and TRBJ2-5; the D gene is possibly TRBD1 (6 bases). V shed 8 bases and J shed 3 bases, with 10 bases lying between them. The length of the CDR3 is 12 residues. In germline, CDR1 is SEHNR, CDR2 FQNEAQ (reference sequence).

This chain joins TRBV27 and TRBJ2-7; D might be TRBD1 (6 bases). The CDR3 runs 16 residues. From germline, CDR1 is MNHEY and CDR2 SMNVEV (reference sequence). V shed 3 bases and J shed 1 base, with 16 bases lying between them. As DNA, the CDR3 is TGTGCCAGCAGTTTCTCCTCTGGACAGAGGTCCTACGAGCAGTACTTC. Translation: CASSFSSGQRSYEQYF.

The chain recombines TRBV9 with TRBJ1-3, with 7 bases matching TRBD1. J was trimmed by 2 bases and V by 4 bases; bases with no gene match: 15. Germline V lookup: CDR1 SGDLS, CDR2 YYNGEE. This CDR3 region has 18 residues. The chain's CDR3 is CASSPRDSNYYAGNTIYF. In nucleotides, the CDR3 is TGTGCCAGCAGCCCGAGGGACAGCAACTATTACGCTGGAAACACCATATATTTT.

The gene calls are TRBV7-9 and TRBJ2-3; TRBD2 is a possible D gene (5 bases). CDR1 SEHNR and CDR2 FQNEAQ come from the germline V gene (reference sequence). Trimming took off 5 bases at V and 5 bases at J, with 20 bases between the two ends. This CDR3 has 16 residues. This chain's CDR3 is CASSPPRGYQEDTQYF. CDR3 nucleotide sequence: TGTGCCAGCAGCCCCCCTAGAGGGTACCAAGAAGATACGCAGTATTTT.

V usage is TRBV13 and J usage is TRBJ2-7; a weak D match, TRBD2 (5 bases). This CDR3 has 15 amino acids. Deletions cut 4 bases from V and 2 bases from J, with 15 bases between. CDR1 is PRHDT, CDR2 FYEKMQ, per germline (reference sequence). The CDR3 nucleotides read TGTGCCAGCAGCTCGAGGAGGCTTAGTACCTACGAGCAGTACTTC. Residues: CASSSRRLSTYEQYF.

V usage is TRBV5-6 and J usage is TRBJ1-1; D is unresolved. Germline values: CDR1 SGHDT, CDR2 YYEEEE. The ends were cut back, 3 bases at V and 9 bases at J, with 12 bases in the middle. The CDR3 runs to 12 residues. The CDR3 spells CASSSGGSKAFF. The DNA for the CDR3 is TGTGCCAGCAGCTCAGGTGGGTCTAAAGCTTTCTTT.

V gene TRBV6-1 combines with J gene TRBJ2-1; D uncertain. This CDR3 is 11 amino acids long. Per the germline V gene, CDR1 is MNHNS and CDR2 is SASEGT. Deletions cut 7 bases from V and 5 bases from J, with 6 bases between. This chain's CDR3 is CASILNNEQFF. As DNA, the CDR3 is TGTGCCAGCATTTTAAACAATGAGCAGTTCTTC.

A few counts support this clone. The V gene is TRBV2, the J gene TRBJ2-6; possible D gene TRBD1, 6 bases. The CDR3 extends over 17 amino acids. Germline CDR1 and CDR2: SNHLY and FYNNEI. The V end was cut by 6 bases, the J end by 0 bases, with 15 bases between. The CDR3 DNA follows: TGTGCCAGCAGGAATATGGGACATTCCTCTGGGGCCAACGTCCTGACTTTC. This translates into CASRNMGHSSGANVLTF. Full variable domain (missing parts from reference TRBV2 and TRBJ2-6): EPEVTQTPSHQVTQMGQEVILRCVPISNHLYFYWYRQILGQKVEFLVSFYNNEISEKSEIFDDQFSVERPDGSNFTLKIRSTKLEDSAMYFCASRNMGHSSGANVLTFGAGSRLTVL.

J is TRBJ1-1 and V is TRBV9; no firm D call. The CDR3 is made up of 14 amino acids. The germline V and J ends were trimmed by 0 bases and 4 bases, with 10 bases remaining between them. Germline values: CDR1 SGDLS, CDR2 YYNGEE. CDR3 residues: CASSVGEGLTEAFF. CDR3 sequence (DNA): TGTGCCAGCAGCGTAGGCGAGGGCCTCACTGAAGCTTTCTTT.

This rearrangement joins TRBV7-2 to TRBJ2-7; D is unclear. In germline, CDR1 is SGHTA, CDR2 FQGNSA. The CDR3 contains 14 residues. V lost 4 bases and J 4 bases, leaving 14 bases between the germline ends. The CDR3 coding sequence is TGTGCCAGCAGCTCCGGTCCGGCGGCGTACGAGCAGTACTTC. Amino acid sequence: CASSSGPAAYEQYF.

V gene TRBV7-8 combines with J gene TRBJ2-7; D perhaps matches TRBD2 (5 bases). The CDR3 is 14 residues long. Germline loops: CDR1 SGHVS, CDR2 FQNEAQ. V was pared by 2 bases and J by 3 bases, with 11 bases between. CDR3 sequence (DNA): TGTGCCAGCAGCTTATCCGGACGGGGCTACGAGCAGTACTTC. It translates to CASSLSGRGYEQYF.

The chain couples TRBV30 to TRBJ1-1; maybe TRBD1 (5 bases). Per the germline V gene, CDR1 is GTSNPN and CDR2 is SVGIG (reference sequence). The CDR3 covers 14 residues. Between the trimmed V and J ends, which lost 4 bases and 1 base, there was a span of 13 bases. The CDR3 here is CAWKIGVGNTEAFF. The CDR3 bases are TGTGCCTGGAAGATAGGGGTAGGGAACACTGAAGCTTTCTTT.

The chain carries TRBV9 and TRBJ2-5; D gene unclear. CDR1 and CDR2 (germline): SGDLS, YYNGEE. This CDR3 has 12 amino acids. The V end was cut by 4 bases, the J end by 4 bases, with 8 bases between. The CDR3 coding sequence is TGTGCCAGCAGCCCCTCGGGAGAGACCCAGTACTTC. Translated, it gives CASSPSGETQYF.

This sequence joins TRBV6-6 and TRBJ1-6, with 8 bases fitting TRBD1. In germline, CDR1 is MNHNY, CDR2 SVGAGI (reference sequence). V dropped 6 bases and J dropped 11; count of bases not matched to a gene: 12. The CDR3 sequence is 15 residues long. CDR3: CASSSGGQENPPLHF. The CDR3 bases are TGTGCCAGCAGCTCGGGGGGACAGGAGAATCCACCCCTCCACTTT.

CDR3 sequence: CASSLDGGDSYGYTF. Written as DNA, the CDR3 is TGTGCCAGCAGCTTAGACGGGGGGGATTCCTATGGCTACACCTTC. This sequence joins TRBV11-2 and TRBJ1-2; D perhaps matches TRBD1 (5 bases). The CDR3 is made up of 15 amino acids. Germline assignment: CDR1 SGHAT and CDR2 FQNNGV. Trimming pared 0 bases from V and 4 bases from J, leaving 12 bases between.

The genes are TRBV4-1 and TRBJ1-1; D gene unclear. The CDR3 contains 15 residues. CDR1 MGHRA and CDR2 YSYEKL come from the germline V gene. The V end lost 0 bases, the J end lost 1 base, and 9 bases lay between the germline ends. The CDR3 here is CASSQDLGGNTEAFF. CDR3 nucleotides: TGCGCCAGCAGCCAAGATCTGGGAGGGAACACTGAAGCTTTCTTT.

This chain links TRBV6-5 with TRBJ2-1; TRBD2 aligns across 7 bases. The CDR3 length is 15 residues. Germline V gene sequence: CDR1 MNHEY, CDR2 SVGAGI. V shed 1 base and J 6 bases; nucleotides not matched to a gene: 6. For the CDR3, the DNA is TGTGCCAGCAGTTACTTGGCGGGAGTAGTCAATGAGCAGTTCTTC. Amino acid sequence: CASSYLAGVVNEQFF.

J is TRBJ2-1 and V is TRBV7-6; a possible D gene is TRBD1 (6 bases). The CDR3 is 19 residues long. V gave up 1 base and J gave up 4 bases, with 23 bases separating them. In germline, CDR1 is SGHVS, CDR2 FNYEAQ. The CDR3 here is CASSLEYGVGALMYNEQFF. The CDR3 DNA reads TGTGCCAGCAGCTTAGAATATGGTGTGGGGGCTTTAATGTACAATGAGCAGTTCTTC.

This clone appeared a few times. V and J are TRBV2 and TRBJ1-3, with TRBD1 as a possible D gene (5 bases). Deletions cut 4 bases from V and 3 bases from J, with 7 bases between. CDR1 SNHLY and CDR2 FYNNEI come from the germline V gene. This CDR3 region has 13 residues. CDR3 coding DNA: TGTGCCAGCAGTGGGGGCTTTGGAAACACCATATATTTT. Protein product: CASSGGFGNTIYF.

The count of this clone is one. This chain uses TRBV23-1 with TRBJ1-5, with a weak D call TRBD1 (6 bases). TRBV23-1 counts as an open reading frame of uncertain function. This CDR3 comprises 17 residues. With 6 bases removed from V and 3 bases from J, the gap between germline ends came to 21 bases. CDR3 sequence: CASRGESRGHVNQPQHF. The DNA of the CDR3 is TGCGCCAGCAGGGGGGAATCTAGGGGACACGTCAATCAGCCCCAGCATTTT.

This chain uses TRBV9 with TRBJ1-1; possibly TRBD1 for D (5 bases). Germline V gene data show CDR1 as SGDLS and CDR2 as YYNGEE. The CDR3 contains 15 residues. Trimming stripped 4 bases from V and 1 base from J, with 14 bases between. The CDR3 loop reads CASSPAGYENTEAFF. Here the CDR3 DNA reads TGTGCCAGCAGCCCGGCAGGGTATGAGAACACTGAAGCTTTCTTT.